This TCR beta chain was sequenced in a study of blood T cell repertoires in COVID-19. Here immunoSEQ multiplex PCR was the method, and the copy in TCRdb shows in-frame clones only, minus some. Here the sample spans 200,000 to 250,000 clones, about nine tenths being singletons. CDR3 length: 14 amino acids. Looked up from germline, CDR1 is SNHLY and CDR2 is FYNNEI. V was pared by 8 bases and J by 0 bases, with 13 bases between. Sequences were obtained from peripheral blood. This sequence was found in a woman aged 60-75 years with acute or convalescent COVID-19. The chain employs TRBV2 and TRBJ1-2; a weak D match, TRBD1 (6 bases). The CDR3 protein is CASFRTVANYGYTF. In DNA, the CDR3 is TGTGCCAGCTTCCGGACAGTCGCTAACTATGGCTACACCTTC.